These 8 T cell receptor beta chains came from one sample sequenced in a study of response to subunit inactivated influenza vaccine. MiXCR, run by TCRdb on the RT-PCR reads, gives a single entry per CDR3 protein. The data contain more than 400,000 distinct CDR3 sequences, 10% to 11% of them singletons. The specimen comprised PBMCs from blood, sampled roughly 6 weeks after vaccination. Source of these receptors: a man between 50 and 59 years old who received an inactivated influenza vaccine.

J is TRBJ2-1 and V is TRBV7-2, with D possibly TRBD1 on 6 matching bases. The CDR3 consists of 15 residues. With 1 base removed from V and 1 base from J, the gap between germline ends came to 8 bases. CDR1 is SGHTA and CDR2 is FQGNSA in the germline V gene. The CDR3 DNA sequence: TGTGCCAGCAGCTTAGACAGGGTGTCCTACAATGAGCAGTTCTTC. It translates to CASSLDRVSYNEQFF.

The rearrangement uses TRBV4-1 and TRBJ2-7, with D perhaps TRBD2 (6 bases). There are 13 residues in the CDR3. Germline V lookup: CDR1 MGHRA, CDR2 YSYEKL. The V end lost 0 bases, the J end lost 7 bases, and 10 bases lay between the germline ends. The CDR3 DNA reads TGCGCCAGCAGCCAAGACGGGAGTAGAGAGCAGTACTTC. Protein: CASSQDGSREQYF.

V gene TRBV6-2 or TRBV6-3 combines with J gene TRBJ2-3, with D possibly TRBD1 on 6 matching bases. The CDR3 covers 14 residues. The V gene's germline CDR1 is MNHEY and CDR2 SVGEGT. The germline V and J ends were trimmed by 4 bases and 3 bases, with 11 bases remaining between them. CDR3 amino acids: CASSWTEATDTQYF. DNA of the CDR3: TGTGCCAGCAGTTGGACAGAAGCGACAGATACGCAGTATTTT.

Points on this clonotype: A much larger clonotype is one base distant, so this may be a read error. This chain links TRBV7-2 with TRBJ2-7; either TRBD1 or TRBD2 may fit D (5 bases each). CDR1 is SGHTA and CDR2 is FQGNSA in the germline V gene. Trimming stripped 1 base from V and 0 bases from J, with 10 bases between. This CDR3 spans 15 amino acids. The CDR3 DNA reads TGTGCCAGCAGCTTAGAGGGGACCCACTCCTACGAGCAGTACTTC. Its translation: CASSLEGTHSYEQYF. Looking up the rest from reference TRBV7-2 and TRBJ2-7 gives the full variable domain: GAGVSQSPSNKVTEKGKDVELRCDPISGHTALYWYRQSLGQGLEFLIYFQGNSAPDKSGLPSDRFSAERTGGSVSTLTIQRTQQEDSAVYLCASSLEGTHSYEQYFGPGTRLTVT.

This clonotype was seen at least ten times. The chain recombines TRBV27 with TRBJ1-2; 11 nucleotides match TRBD1. The V gene's germline CDR1 is MNHEY and CDR2 SMNVEV (reference sequence). The trim removed 1 base at V and 4 bases at J, leaving 8 bases unmatched. This CDR3 spans 17 amino acids. The CDR3 DNA sequence: TGTGCCAGCAGTTTATTGGTAGGACAGGGGGCCTCCTATGGCTACACCTTC. Its protein is CASSLLVGQGASYGYTF.

The J gene is TRBJ2-1, the V gene TRBV24-1, with 9 bases identical to TRBD2. Germline trimming cut 3 bases from V and 13 bases from J; bases unmatched to any gene: 15. The CDR3 covers 16 residues. The germline gives CDR1 KGHDR, CDR2 SFDVKD. DNA of the CDR3: TGTGCCACCAGTGATGGAGCGGGGGGACAGTACAATGTCCAGTTCTTC. It specifies CATSDGAGGQYNVQFF.

There are a few counts of this clonotype. The genes are TRBV7-2 and TRBJ2-7; TRBD1 is a possible D gene (6 bases). Per the germline V gene, CDR1 is SGHTA and CDR2 is FQGNSA. Trimming stripped 1 base from V and 2 bases from J, with 18 bases between. There are 17 residues in the CDR3. The CDR3 DNA sequence: TGTGCCAGCAGCTTAGTAGGGCAGGGGAGTAGCGCCTACGAGCAGTACTTC. This sequence encodes CASSLVGQGSSAYEQYF.

The rearrangement uses TRBV7-9 and TRBJ1-5; D is unresolved. This CDR3 is 16 amino acids long. Germline CDR1 and CDR2: SEHNR and FQNEAQ (reference sequence). Trimming pared 0 bases from V and 4 bases from J, leaving 13 bases between. The chain's CDR3 is CASSLALNGGNQPQHF. Written as DNA, the CDR3 is TGTGCCAGCAGCTTAGCGCTAAATGGCGGGAATCAGCCCCAGCATTTT.